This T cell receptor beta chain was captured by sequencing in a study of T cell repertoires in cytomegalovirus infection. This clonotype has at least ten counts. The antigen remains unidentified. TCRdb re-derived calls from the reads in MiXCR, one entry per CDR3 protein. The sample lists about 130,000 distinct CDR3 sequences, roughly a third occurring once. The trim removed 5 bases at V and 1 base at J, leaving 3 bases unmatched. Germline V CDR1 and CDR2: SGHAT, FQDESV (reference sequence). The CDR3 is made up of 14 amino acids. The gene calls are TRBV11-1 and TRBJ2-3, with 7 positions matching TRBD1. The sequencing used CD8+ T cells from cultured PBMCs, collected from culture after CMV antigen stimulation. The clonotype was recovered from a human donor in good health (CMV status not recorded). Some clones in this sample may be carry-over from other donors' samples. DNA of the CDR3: TGTGCCAGCAGCGAAGGGGGCGGCACAGATACGCAGTATTTT. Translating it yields CASSEGGGTDTQYF.